This is a list of T cell receptor beta chains from one sample in a study of beta chain features in type 1 diabetes. Libraries were prepared by immunoSEQ multiplex PCR; TCRdb keeps only in-frame clonotypes and omits some of them. The sample records tens of thousands of clones, about three fifths being singletons. The sequencing input was stem cell memory CD4+ T cells from blood. The receptor set was obtained from a woman aged 25 to 39 with type 1 diabetes. Each CDR3 is given with its conserved first and last residue. A D gene is named only where the DNA matches it firmly. Expanded clones get a size class; other rows say once, few or many, or leave the size out.

clone size	V gene	D gene	J gene	CDR3 protein	CDR3 DNA
once	TRBV5-1	.	TRBJ1-1	CASSLEMAVEAFF	TGCGCCAGCAGCTTGGAGATGGCCGTTGAAGCTTTCTTT
few	TRBV29-1	.	TRBJ1-2	CSVEVDGIFANYGYTF	TGCAGCGTTGAAGTGGACGGGATATTTGCTAACTATGGCTACACCTTC
few	TRBV4-1	.	TRBJ2-1	CASSQDWGSGYNEQFF	TGCGCCAGCAGCCAAGATTGGGGCAGTGGGTACAATGAGCAGTTCTTC
few	TRBV19	.	TRBJ2-5	CASSIVAVPQETQYF	TGTGCCAGTAGTATAGTGGCGGTCCCACAAGAGACCCAGTACTTC
.	TRBV28	TRBD1	TRBJ2-7	CASSLTGGISYEQYF	TGTGCCAGCAGTTTAACAGGGGGCATCTCCTACGAGCAGTACTTC
.	TRBV6-1	.	TRBJ2-1	CASTASGHGQFF	TGTGCCAGCACCGCATCAGGACATGGGCAGTTCTTC
few	TRBV4-1	.	TRBJ2-7	CASSQDLIGARRRYSVEQYF	TGCGCCAGCAGCCAAGACCTAATCGGAGCTAGGAGGCGGTATTCCGTCGAGCAGTACTTC
.	TRBV7-9	TRBD1	TRBJ1-2	CASSHGQGASGYTF	TGTGCCAGCAGCCATGGACAGGGGGCAAGTGGCTACACCTTC
few	TRBV2	TRBD2	TRBJ2-7	CASTTSGSYEQYF	TGTGCCAGCACCACTAGCGGCTCCTACGAGCAGTACTTC
.	TRBV18	.	TRBJ1-1	CASSPIISSGITEAFF	TGTGCCAGCTCACCAATAATTTCTTCAGGGATCACTGAAGCTTTCTTT
.	TRBV5-4	TRBD2	TRBJ2-1	CASSLRLARTYNEQFF	TGTGCCAGCAGCTTGAGACTAGCGAGAACCTACAATGAGCAGTTCTTC
.	TRBV19	TRBD2	TRBJ2-1	CASSRSREGEQFF	TGTGCCAGTAGTAGGTCACGGGAGGGCGAGCAGTTCTTC
.	TRBV25-1	.	TRBJ1-5	CASSEHGGGGNQPQHF	TGTGCCAGCAGTGAACACGGGGGGGGTGGCAATCAGCCCCAGCATTTT
.	TRBV27	TRBD2	TRBJ2-1	CASSLSWRTSGGYNEQFF	TGTGCCAGCAGTTTATCATGGCGGACTAGCGGAGGGTACAATGAGCAGTTCTTC
.	TRBV2	.	TRBJ2-6	CARSTGNSGANVLTF	TGTGCCAGGAGTACAGGGAACTCTGGGGCCAACGTCCTGACTTTC
.	TRBV2	.	TRBJ2-2	CASISGQGTGELFF	TGTGCCAGCATTTCAGGGCAGGGCACCGGGGAGCTGTTTTTT
.	TRBV23-1	.	TRBJ2-2	CASSQRGQINTGELFF	TGCGCCAGCAGTCAACGAGGACAGATCAACACCGGGGAGCTGTTTTTT
.	TRBV28	TRBD1	TRBJ1-2	CASSWGRGDYGYTF	TGTGCCAGCAGTTGGGGCAGGGGGGACTATGGCTACACCTTC
.	TRBV9	.	TRBJ1-1	CASSPFVGAGDTEAFF	TGTGCCAGCAGCCCCTTCGTGGGGGCCGGGGACACTGAAGCTTTCTTT
.	TRBV4-2	TRBD1	TRBJ2-7	CASSQTGQSSYEQYF	TGTGCCAGCAGCCAAACGGGACAGAGCTCCTACGAGCAGTACTTC
.	TRBV7-9	.	TRBJ1-1	CASSLGGGAFF	TGTGCCAGCAGCCTCGGGGGGGGAGCTTTCTTT
few	TRBV30	TRBD2	TRBJ2-1	CAWTVLSSGSGQFF	TGTGCCTGGACCGTACTTTCTAGCGGGAGTGGGCAGTTCTTC
few	TRBV30	.	TRBJ2-7	CAWSPGVPYEQYF	TGTGCCTGGAGCCCGGGGGTACCCTACGAGCAGTACTTC
.	TRBV9	TRBD2	TRBJ2-1	CASSVGKGGRAYNEQFF	TGTGCCAGCAGCGTAGGGAAGGGCGGGAGAGCATACAATGAGCAGTTCTTC
few	TRBV4-1	.	TRBJ2-7	CASSQEEGSWVYEQYF	TGCGCCAGCAGCCAAGAAGAGGGTAGCTGGGTCTACGAGCAGTACTTC
.	TRBV29-1	.	TRBJ2-3	CSVRTQDGTDTQYF	TGCAGCGTTCGTACACAGGACGGCACAGATACGCAGTATTTT
.	TRBV4-1	TRBD2	TRBJ2-5	CASSSSGPNQETQYF	TGCGCCAGCAGCTCTAGCGGCCCAAACCAAGAGACCCAGTACTTC
.	TRBV29-1	.	TRBJ2-7	CSVEMPLGQQYF	TGCAGCGTTGAAATGCCCTTGGGGCAGCAGTACTTC